This TCR beta chain was captured by sequencing in a study of T cells in narcolepsy. This table comes from immunoSEQ multiplex PCR, and its TCRdb copy is limited to in-frame clones, with some not included. The sample lists around 24,000 clones; 70% to 90% were seen once. Germline-derived CDR1 and CDR2 are SGHTA and FQGNSA. CDR3 length: 13 residues. The V end was cut by 1 base, the J end by 3 bases, with 6 bases between. The receptor comes from a human donor with narcolepsy. The chain links TRBV7-2 to TRBJ1-1, with D hard to call. Sequences were obtained from CD45RA- memory CD4+ T cells from PBMCs. CDR3 residues: CASSLERDTEAFF. The CDR3 bases are TGTGCCAGCAGCTTAGAGCGAGACACTGAAGCTTTCTTT.